This passage covers 15 T cell receptor beta chains from one sample sequenced in a study of T-cell memory formation after mild COVID-19. MiXCR was run by TCRdb on the 5' RACE reads, yielding one entry per CDR3 protein. The sample has fewer than 650,000 distinct CDR3 sequences, roughly 22% seen once. Sequences were obtained from PBMCs or a T cell subset sorted from them (not recorded which). These receptor sequences come from an adult woman who had mild COVID-19 (a few samples of this study predate the infection). Cell type and time point are not known.

The rearrangement links TRBV19 to TRBJ2-1; 11 bases are shared with TRBD2. This CDR3 region has 15 residues. V was clipped by 3 bases and J by 7 bases; unmatched bases: 5. CDR1 and CDR2 from the germline V gene are LNHDA and SQIVND (reference sequence). In DNA form, the CDR3 reads TGTGCCAGTAGTATCCGGCTAGCGGGGGGTAATGAGCAGTTCTTC. Translation: CASSIRLAGGNEQFF.

The J gene is TRBJ2-7, the V gene TRBV5-1; 8 nucleotides align to TRBD1. V dropped 0 bases and J dropped 5; count of bases not matched to a gene: 7. Looked up from germline, CDR1 is SGHRS and CDR2 is YFSETQ. This CDR3 region has 15 residues. The CDR3 here is CASSLVSRGLNEQYF. CDR3 DNA: TGCGCCAGCAGCTTGGTCTCCAGGGGGCTCAACGAGCAGTACTTC. The variable domain in full, completed from reference TRBV5-1 and TRBJ2-7, reads KAGVTQTPRYLIKTRGQQVTLSCSPISGHRSVSWYQQTPGQGLQFLFEYFSETQRNKGNFPGRFSGRQFSNSRSEMNVSTLELGDSALYLCASSLVSRGLNEQYFGPGTRLTVT.

The chain links TRBV20-1 to TRBJ2-4, with a tentative D call TRBD2 (5 bases). The germline CDR1 and CDR2 sequences are DFQATT and SNEGSKA (reference sequence). V was cut by 3 bases and J by 3 bases, with 21 bases left in between. The CDR3 runs to 17 residues. CDR3 sequence reads: CSASSTTPNSGKNIQYF. The CDR3 DNA reads TGCAGTGCTAGTAGTACTACCCCAAACAGCGGCAAAAACATTCAGTACTTC.

As DNA, the CDR3 is TGTGCCAGCACCAACTCGGGGGCGACTAATGAAAAACTGTTTTTT. Its translation is CASTNSGATNEKLFF. V and J are TRBV9 and TRBJ1-4; TRBD1 is a possible D gene (6 bases). V was clipped by 6 bases and J by 2 bases, with 14 bases between them. Per the germline V gene, CDR1 is SGDLS and CDR2 is YYNGEE. CDR3 length equals 15 residues.

The gene calls are TRBV7-9 and TRBJ2-7; 7 nucleotides align to TRBD1. This CDR3 comprises 14 residues. CDR1 and CDR2 from the germline V gene are SEHNR and FQNEAQ (reference sequence). Trimming took 0 bases from V and 7 from J; bases not matched to a gene: 6. The CDR3 DNA is TGTGCCAGCAGCTTAGCCGAGACAGGGCGGGAGCAGTACTTC. Translated, it gives CASSLAETGREQYF.

This clonotype was picked up a small number of times. The chain has TRBV10-3 and TRBJ2-6; TRBD2 might be the D (5 bases). With 6 bases removed from V and 2 bases from J, the gap between germline ends came to 8 bases. Germline V gene sequence: CDR1 ENHRY, CDR2 SYGVKD. This CDR3 is built from 14 residues. As DNA, the CDR3 is TGTGCCATCAGACCCGGGGCTGGGGCCAACGTCCTGACTTTC. It is translated as CAIRPGAGANVLTF.

This clonotype was observed many times. The chain recombines TRBV5-1 with TRBJ1-2; 8 positions agree with TRBD1. V lost 5 bases, J lost 4 bases, and 4 bases stayed unmatched. Germline CDR1 is SGHRS and CDR2 is YFSETQ. The length of the CDR3 is 13 residues. DNA of the CDR3: TGCGCCAGCAGGAAGACAGGGGCCTATGGCTACACCTTC. Translation: CASRKTGAYGYTF.

This clonotype was seen only a few times. The chain is built from TRBV19 and TRBJ2-6, with TRBD2 as a possible D gene (5 bases). The V end lost 5 bases, the J end lost 1 base, and 12 bases lay between the germline ends. The CDR3 runs 16 residues. Germline CDR1 and CDR2: LNHDA and SQIVND (reference sequence). Written as DNA, the CDR3 is TGTGCCAGTAGTCGGGGTGAAGGGTCTGGGGCCAACGTCCTGACTTTC. This translates into CASSRGEGSGANVLTF.

This clonotype was seen more than once but under ten times. The chain combines TRBV12-3 or TRBV12-4 with TRBJ1-6; D is unresolved. Trimming removed 7 bases at V and 1 base at J, with 8 bases between. The CDR3 has 14 residues. The CDR3: CASNRDSYNSPLHF. CDR3 sequence (DNA): TGTGCCAGCAATCGGGATTCCTATAATTCACCCCTCCACTTT.

A few counts support this clonotype. DNA for the CDR3: TGCAGCGTACAGGGGGTAGCCTACGAGCAGTACTTC. Translated, it gives CSVQGVAYEQYF. This chain uses TRBV29-1 with TRBJ2-7, with TRBD1 identical over 8 bases. Germline values: CDR1 SQVTM, CDR2 ANQGSEA. V shed 6 bases and J 2 bases; nucleotides not matched to a gene: 3. The CDR3 is made up of 12 amino acids.

This clonotype turned up a few times. V usage is TRBV20-1 and J usage is TRBJ2-3, with D perhaps TRBD1 or TRBD2 (5 bases each). The germline V gene encodes CDR1 DFQATT and CDR2 SNEGSKA (reference sequence). The length of the CDR3 is 18 residues. V gave up 2 bases and J gave up 0 bases, with 21 bases separating them. CDR3 DNA: TGCAGTGCTAGAATACTACCCACCGGGACGGCAAGCACAGATACGCAGTATTTT. Protein: CSARILPTGTASTDTQYF.

In its sample, this clonotype was seen a few times. The chain couples TRBV6-2 or TRBV6-3 to TRBJ2-5; no reliable D call. The CDR3 has 12 amino acids. Trimming shortened V by 6 bases and J by 0 bases, and 5 bases separated the two germline ends. Germline V gene data show CDR1 as MNHEY and CDR2 as SVGEGT. The CDR3 DNA follows: TGTGCCAGCAGCTCGTACCAAGAGACCCAGTACTTC. Translated, it gives CASSSYQETQYF.

The sample holds a few counts of this clonotype. The chain employs TRBV7-7 and TRBJ2-5, with TRBD2 matching 12 bases. With 3 bases clipped from V and 3 bases from J, the junction kept 5 bases outside the gene matches. The V gene's germline CDR1 is SSHAT and CDR2 FNYEAQ (reference sequence). The CDR3 sequence is 16 residues long. The CDR3 loop is CASSFRLAGGEETQYF. In DNA form, the CDR3 reads TGTGCCAGCAGCTTTCGCCTAGCGGGGGGGGAAGAGACCCAGTACTTC.

This clonotype was counted a few times. The V call is TRBV6-2 or TRBV6-3, the J call TRBJ2-7, with D possibly TRBD2 on 6 matching bases. Germline CDR1 and CDR2: MNHEY and SVGEGT. Trimming shortened V by 4 bases and J by 3 bases, and 13 bases separated the two germline ends. The CDR3 runs 14 residues. CDR3 residues: CASSWGDGIYEQYF. DNA of the CDR3: TGTGCCAGCAGTTGGGGGGATGGCATCTACGAGCAGTACTTC.

CDR3 region: CASSEGTGGTEAFF. The CDR3 DNA reads as TGCGCCAGCAGCGAGGGGACAGGGGGTACTGAAGCTTTCTTT. V gene TRBV5-1 combines with J gene TRBJ1-1; 11 bases match TRBD1. V was pared by 4 bases and J by 5 bases, with 4 bases of the junction left unmatched. CDR1 and CDR2 (germline): SGHRS, YFSETQ. This CDR3 is 14 amino acids long.